The rows below give T cell receptor beta chains drawn from one sample of a study of OX40 agonist ivuxolimab in advanced cancers. This table comes from immunoSEQ multiplex PCR, and its TCRdb copy is limited to in-frame clones, with some not included. The sample records some 70,000 clones, about 87% being singletons. The sample was CD4+ or CD8+ T cells sorted from blood, taken in a trial of the OX40 agonist ivuxolimab. The receptors were sampled from an adult with an advanced solid tumor such as melanoma, head and neck, liver or kidney cancer. Both conserved end residues are part of each CDR3. The D gene is left open where the match is weak. Expanded clones are given a class, and other clones once, few, many or no size at all.

J gene: TRBJ2-3
V gene: TRBV18
D gene: -
clone size: -
CDR3 protein: CASSPGLSTDTQYF
CDR3 DNA: TGTGCCAGCTCTCCAGGACTGAGCACAGATACGCAGTATTTT

J gene: TRBJ2-2
V gene: TRBV7-7
D gene: -
clone size: -
CDR3 protein: CASSTDRWANTGELFF
CDR3 DNA: TGTGCTAGCAGCACGGACAGATGGGCGAACACCGGGGAGCTGTTTTTT

J gene: TRBJ1-1
V gene: TRBV28
D gene: -
clone size: -
CDR3 protein: CASSPGRTLEAFF
CDR3 DNA: TGTGCCAGCAGTCCCGGACGGACCCTCGAAGCTTTCTTT

J gene: TRBJ1-1
V gene: TRBV19
D gene: -
clone size: -
CDR3 protein: CASTYANEATEAFF
CDR3 DNA: TGTGCCAGTACGTACGCCAACGAGGCCACTGAAGCTTTCTTT

J gene: TRBJ2-1
V gene: TRBV11-2
D gene: -
clone size: -
CDR3 protein: CASTLDSPYNEQFF
CDR3 DNA: TGTGCCAGCACCCTAGACAGCCCCTACAATGAGCAGTTCTTC

J gene: TRBJ1-3
V gene: TRBV11-3
D gene: -
clone size: -
CDR3 protein: CASSPNQGWNTIYF
CDR3 DNA: TGTGCCAGCAGCCCGAACCAAGGGTGGAACACCATATATTTT

J gene: TRBJ1-2
V gene: TRBV19
D gene: -
clone size: -
CDR3 protein: CASSINPLGPYGYTF
CDR3 DNA: TGTGCCAGTAGTATTAACCCCCTCGGACCCTATGGCTACACCTTC

J gene: TRBJ2-2
V gene: TRBV10-1
D gene: TRBD2
clone size: -
CDR3 protein: CASSPGLAGGRYTGELFF
CDR3 DNA: TGCGCCAGCAGTCCGGGACTAGCGGGAGGGCGTTACACCGGGGAGCTGTTTTTT

J gene: TRBJ1-2
V gene: TRBV11-2
D gene: -
clone size: medium-sized
CDR3 protein: CASSLVEGWSYGYTF
CDR3 DNA: TGTGCCAGCAGCTTAGTGGAGGGTTGGAGCTATGGCTACACCTTC

J gene: TRBJ1-5
V gene: TRBV7-8
D gene: -
clone size: -
CDR3 protein: CASSLAVAGPTLPQHF
CDR3 DNA: TGTGCCAGCAGCTTAGCGGTGGCAGGGCCCACCTTGCCCCAGCATTTT

J gene: TRBJ1-2
V gene: TRBV4-3
D gene: -
clone size: -
CDR3 protein: CASSQETAGANYGYTF
CDR3 DNA: TGCGCCAGCAGCCAAGAAACAGCAGGGGCCAACTATGGCTACACCTTC

J gene: TRBJ2-1
V gene: TRBV7-9
D gene: TRBD2
clone size: -
CDR3 protein: CASSSKASGIPDEQFF
CDR3 DNA: TGTGCCAGCAGCTCAAAAGCTAGCGGGATTCCCGATGAGCAGTTCTTC